Included here is one T cell receptor (beta chain) sequence, with context. The data were taken from a study of blood T cell repertoires in COVID-19. Study-wide context: Acute and convalescent COVID-19 specimens originated in the United States, Italy and Spain.

Profiling relied on immunoSEQ multiplex PCR, and the TCRdb table lists in-frame clones only, not all of them. This table has about 300,000 clones, roughly 89% appearing once. The TCR was taken from a woman in her forties or fifties who had been exposed to COVID-19. The sequenced sample was PBMCs or T cells enriched from blood (not recorded which).

The CDR3 loop reads CASSQDSRGTNTGELFF. Here the CDR3 DNA reads TGTGCCAGCAGCCAAGATAGTAGGGGTACGAACACCGGGGAGCTGTTTTTT. This chain joins TRBV3-1 (or the pseudogene TRBV3-2) and TRBJ2-2, with D possibly TRBD1 on 5 matching bases. V was shortened by 0 bases and J by 0 bases, with 11 bases between the two germline ends. Germline assignment: CDR1 LGHDT and CDR2 YNNKEL (reference sequence). The CDR3 loop spans 17 amino acids.